The entry below describes one T cell receptor (beta chain). Its antigen remains unknown. The data were taken from a study of beta chain features in type 1 diabetes. Study results and limitations: Cells with high TCR expression could be over-represented by cDNA sequencing.

All of the isolated RNA was reverse transcribed, so expressed TCRB transcripts were sequenced. Using immunoSEQ multiplex PCR, the repertoire was profiled, and TCRdb retains in-frame clones only, with some absent. This table has more than 140,000 clones, roughly 10% appearing once. V dropped 0 bases and J dropped 7 bases, with 7 bases sitting between them. The CDR3 spans 12 residues. The germline V gene encodes CDR1 MGHRA and CDR2 YSYEKL. This TCR derives from a middle-aged woman in good health. Material for sequencing was central memory CD4+ T cells from blood. This rearrangement joins TRBV4-1 to TRBJ2-7, with D unresolved. CDR3 residues: CASSQDPGEQYF. The CDR3 region has the DNA TGCGCCAGCAGCCAAGATCCCGGGGAGCAGTACTTC.